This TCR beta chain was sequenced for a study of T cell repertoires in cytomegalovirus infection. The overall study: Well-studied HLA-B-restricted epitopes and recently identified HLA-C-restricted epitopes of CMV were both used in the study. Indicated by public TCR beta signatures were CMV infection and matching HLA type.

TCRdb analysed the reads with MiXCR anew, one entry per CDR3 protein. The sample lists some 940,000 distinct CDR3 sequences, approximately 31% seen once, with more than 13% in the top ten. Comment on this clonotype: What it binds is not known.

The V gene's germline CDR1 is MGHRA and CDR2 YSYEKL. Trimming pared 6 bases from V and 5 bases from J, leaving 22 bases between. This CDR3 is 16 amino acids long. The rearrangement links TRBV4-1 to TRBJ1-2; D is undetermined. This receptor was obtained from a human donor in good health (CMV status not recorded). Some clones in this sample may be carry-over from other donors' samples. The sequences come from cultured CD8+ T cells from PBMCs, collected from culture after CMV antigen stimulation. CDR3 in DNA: TGCGCCAGCAGTACTATGGACCGAGCAATTTTTTATGGCTACACCTTC. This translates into CASSTMDRAIFYGYTF.